This T cell receptor beta chain was documented in a study of cytomegalovirus exposure and HLA in healthy donors. Looking at the study overall: For the roughly 370 genotyped donors, more than 80% fell within the Caucasian-associated ancestry cluster. General study findings and limits: Sequencing artifact likely explains a cluster of highly shared sequence variants. In a later analysis, at a false discovery rate of 0.05, 15,000 to 20,000 TCR beta sequences matched HLA alleles.

CDR3 length: 15 residues. Germline CDR1 and CDR2: MNHEY and SMNVEV (reference sequence). Between the trimmed V and J ends, which lost 5 bases and 3 bases, there was a span of 17 bases. Remarks on this clone: Antigen: not known.

The PCR had 60 Vbeta and 13 Jbeta primers. This table comes from immunoSEQ multiplex PCR, and its TCRdb copy is limited to in-frame clones, with some not included. Of about 200,000 clones listed, 78% are singletons. The sequence came from a male donor in good health and CMV-seronegative. Sequences were obtained from PBMCs. This sequence joins TRBV27 and TRBJ2-7; possibly TRBD2 for D (6 bases). CDR3 amino acids: CASSPWVIGSYEQYF. CDR3 nucleotides: TGTGCCAGCAGTCCCTGGGTCATCGGGAGCTACGAGCAGTACTTC.